A selection of T cell receptor beta chains follows, all from one sample in a study of blood T cell repertoires in COVID-19. The repertoire was sequenced with immunoSEQ multiplex PCR; TCRdb's copy has only in-frame clones and lacks some. In the table there are about 78,000 clones, around 90% of which are singletons. The sample consisted of peripheral blood. Receptors originate from a woman older than 75 with active or convalescent COVID-19. Both conserved end residues are part of each CDR3. D genes are given only for firm matches. The size of a clone is reported for some rows only, either as once, few or many, or as a class for expanded clones.

V: TRBV10-3; J: TRBJ2-7; D: TRBD1; size: -; CDR3: CAIRTAGAGGHEQYF; DNA: TGTGCCATCAGAACCGCTGGGGCAGGGGGTCACGAGCAGTACTTC
V: TRBV7-6; J: TRBJ2-1; D: TRBD2; size: once; CDR3: CASSSTGTSAYNEQFF; DNA: TGTGCCAGCAGCTCTACCGGGACTAGCGCCTACAATGAGCAGTTCTTC
V: TRBV7-3; J: TRBJ1-6; D: TRBD1; size: few; CDR3: CASSPQGTGGSPLHF; DNA: TGTGCCAGCAGCCCCCAGGGGACAGGGGGTTCACCCCTCCACTTT
V: TRBV24-1; J: TRBJ1-4; D: TRBD1; size: -; CDR3: CATSDPTGGTYEKLFF; DNA: TGTGCCACCAGTGATCCTACAGGGGGCACATACGAAAAACTGTTTTTT
V: TRBV5-1; J: TRBJ1-6; D: -; size: -; CDR3: CASSSDRPGSPLHF; DNA: TGCGCCAGCAGCTCGGATCGTCCGGGATCACCCCTCCACTTT
V: TRBV4-2; J: TRBJ1-1; D: -; size: -; CDR3: CASSPRDGKAFF; DNA: TGTGCCAGCAGCCCGCGGGACGGGAAAGCTTTCTTT
V: TRBV7-2; J: TRBJ2-7; D: -; size: -; CDR3: CASSLDRNYEQYF; DNA: TGTGCCAGCAGTTTAGACAGGAACTACGAGCAGTACTTC
V: TRBV3-1/TRBV3-2; J: TRBJ1-1; D: TRBD1; size: once; CDR3: CASSLKTARGLRDTEAFF; DNA: TGTGCCAGCAGCCTTAAAACCGCGAGGGGGCTGAGGGACACTGAAGCTTTCTTT
V: TRBV9; J: TRBJ2-7; D: TRBD1; size: -; CDR3: CASSAGTGGYEQYF; DNA: TGTGCCAGCAGCGCCGGGACAGGAGGATACGAGCAGTACTTC
V: TRBV28; J: TRBJ1-3; D: TRBD1; size: -; CDR3: CASRPGTGAGNTIYF; DNA: TGTGCCAGCAGACCCGGGACAGGGGCTGGAAACACCATATATTTT
V: TRBV20-1; J: TRBJ1-5; D: TRBD1; size: -; CDR3: CSASGGGVNQPQHF; DNA: TGCAGTGCTAGTGGAGGGGGCGTGAATCAGCCCCAGCATTTT
V: TRBV28; J: TRBJ2-3; D: TRBD2; size: -; CDR3: CASSLLRTSLEDTQYF; DNA: TGTGCCAGCAGTTTATTAAGGACTAGCCTTGAAGATACGCAGTATTTT
V: TRBV5-1; J: TRBJ2-2; D: TRBD2; size: -; CDR3: CASSSLSGRGTGELFF; DNA: TGCGCCAGCAGCTCACTTAGCGGGAGGGGCACCGGGGAGCTGTTTTTT
V: TRBV28; J: TRBJ1-2; D: -; size: -; CDR3: CASSFPGAYGYTF; DNA: TGTGCCAGCAGTTTCCCGGGAGCCTATGGCTACACCTTC
V: TRBV27; J: TRBJ2-2; D: TRBD2; size: -; CDR3: CASSRGLAGGGWTGELFF; DNA: TGTGCCAGCAGCCGGGGACTAGCGGGAGGAGGGTGGACCGGGGAGCTGTTTTTT